The subject of this entry is one T cell receptor beta chain. The antigen remains unidentified. The data were obtained in a study of metastatic and nonmetastatic thyroid tumors. Overall study findings and caveats: Reportedly, malignant thyroid tumors had significantly higher TCR beta diversity than benign nodules, in blood and tumor.

TCRdb re-analyzed the PCR reads through MiXCR. The sample consists of under 25,000 clones, 25% to 30% of them appearing once. Trimming pared 1 base from V and 1 base from J, leaving 16 bases between. Germline V gene sequence: CDR1 SGHAT, CDR2 FQNNGV. The CDR3 is 17 amino acids. All patients were untreated before thyroid surgery. The sequencing input was blood. This rearrangement joins TRBV11-2 to TRBJ1-1, with D perhaps TRBD1 (6 bases). The sequence was collected from a female donor with papillary thyroid cancer or a benign thyroid nodule (not recorded which). Some clones in this sample may be carry-over from other donors' samples. Here the CDR3 reads CASSLGHRAKGNTEAFF. The CDR3 coding sequence is TGTGCCAGCAGCTTAGGCCACAGGGCGAAGGGGAACACTGAAGCTTTCTTT.